A selection of T cell receptor beta chains follows, all from one sample in a study of CD8+ T cells in alopecia areata. TCRdb keeps only in-frame clones here, not all; method: immunoSEQ multiplex PCR. This table has 95,000 to 110,000 clones, 86% appearing once. The material sequenced was CD8+ T cells sorted from blood, taken around week 30, from a patient treated with tofacitinib. All receptors come from a human donor with alopecia areata. Both conserved end residues are part of each CDR3. Each record gives: J gene, V gene, CDR3 protein.

j_gene: TRBJ2-1
v_gene: TRBV2
CDR3aa: CASSEEGRLSSYNEQFF

j_gene: TRBJ1-6
v_gene: TRBV13
CDR3aa: CASSTRQGLSPLHF

j_gene: TRBJ2-3
v_gene: TRBV23-1
CDR3aa: CASSQSSSDRATDTQYF

j_gene: TRBJ2-7
v_gene: TRBV6-1
CDR3aa: CASIAGTYEQYF

j_gene: TRBJ2-1
v_gene: TRBV7-9
CDR3aa: CASSPTSANNEQFF

j_gene: TRBJ1-1
v_gene: TRBV2
CDR3aa: CASSEIGTANTEAFF

j_gene: TRBJ2-7
v_gene: TRBV27
CDR3aa: CASSLVSREGIYEQYF

j_gene: TRBJ2-7
v_gene: TRBV6-1
CDR3aa: CASSEGPSTGEQYF

j_gene: TRBJ2-7
v_gene: TRBV5-1
CDR3aa: CASSLSTGAFYEQYF

j_gene: TRBJ2-7
v_gene: TRBV19
CDR3aa: CASGQGLGEQYF

j_gene: TRBJ2-1
v_gene: TRBV25-1
CDR3aa: CASSEWGLAGGHEQFF

j_gene: TRBJ2-3
v_gene: TRBV23-1
CDR3aa: CASSRRGTASTDTQYF

j_gene: TRBJ2-1
v_gene: TRBV29-1
CDR3aa: CSVDGGGNRYNEQFF

j_gene: TRBJ2-1
v_gene: TRBV19
CDR3aa: CASSPTAGGFNEQFF

j_gene: TRBJ2-2
v_gene: TRBV29-1
CDR3aa: CSVRLLNTGELFF

j_gene: TRBJ2-2
v_gene: TRBV30
CDR3aa: CAWSQGGGELFF

j_gene: TRBJ2-7
v_gene: TRBV13
CDR3aa: CASSSNDRISYEQYF

j_gene: TRBJ1-1
v_gene: TRBV27
CDR3aa: CASRQGNTEAFF

j_gene: TRBJ2-5
v_gene: TRBV2
CDR3aa: CASRRLVERETQYF

j_gene: TRBJ2-7
v_gene: TRBV13
CDR3aa: CASSAGNEQYF

j_gene: TRBJ2-7
v_gene: TRBV30
CDR3aa: CAWSVTVSYEQYF

j_gene: TRBJ2-7
v_gene: TRBV4-1
CDR3aa: CASSQASGRDNEQYF

j_gene: TRBJ2-7
v_gene: TRBV15
CDR3aa: CATSRWGATYHYEQYF

j_gene: TRBJ2-5
v_gene: TRBV27
CDR3aa: CASSPLSGPLQETQYF

j_gene: TRBJ1-1
v_gene: TRBV25-1
CDR3aa: CASSAGGPTEAFF

j_gene: TRBJ2-3
v_gene: TRBV11-2
CDR3aa: CASSLDLVGPSTDTQYF

j_gene: TRBJ2-7
v_gene: TRBV5-1
CDR3aa: CASSQRQGDSSYEQYF

j_gene: TRBJ2-7
v_gene: TRBV27
CDR3aa: CASSLPTGEQYF

j_gene: TRBJ1-4
v_gene: TRBV2
CDR3aa: CASSPSREKLFF

j_gene: TRBJ2-7
v_gene: TRBV20-1
CDR3aa: CSARDYVEQYF

j_gene: TRBJ2-2
v_gene: TRBV28
CDR3aa: CASSLSREGTGELFF

j_gene: TRBJ2-7
v_gene: TRBV4-1
CDR3aa: CASSHTPGLAAKYEQYF

j_gene: TRBJ2-6
v_gene: TRBV30
CDR3aa: CAWSPDSGANVLTF

j_gene: TRBJ2-2
v_gene: TRBV2
CDR3aa: CASSETAYTSTGELFF

j_gene: TRBJ2-7
v_gene: TRBV6-5
CDR3aa: CASSYSYRDEQYF